The clone carrying this TCR beta chain was seen a few times. This sample was taken from a study of T-cell reconstitution after alpha-beta-depleted transplantation in children. Trimming removed 1 base from V and 4 bases from J, with 11 bases in between. CDR3 size: 15 residues. Per the germline V gene, CDR1 is LGHNA and CDR2 is YSLEER. The TCRbeta library was prepared with unique molecular identifiers. TCRdb re-called the PCR reads through MiXCR, storing one row per CDR3 protein. The sample consists of hundreds of thousands of distinct CDR3 sequences, under 15% of them appearing once. This clonotype originated in a human donor who donated a stem cell graft to a child with combined immunodeficiency. The chain employs TRBV4-3 and TRBJ2-1; D might be TRBD2 (5 bases). Sample: PBMCs from the stem cell graft donor, taken from the stem cell graft. CDR3 residues: CASSQVPVAYNEQFF. In DNA, the CDR3 is TGCGCCAGCAGCCAAGTGCCCGTAGCGTACAATGAGCAGTTCTTC.